This TCR beta chain was sequenced during a study of blood T cell repertoires in COVID-19. Study details: The samples span acute and convalescent COVID-19 from the United States, Italy and Spain.

This clone was observed a few times. TCRdb's table, derived via immunoSEQ multiplex PCR, lists solely in-frame clones and lacks some. The sample lists around 130,000 clones; around 83% were seen once. Sample: peripheral blood. This TCR came from a human donor in a cohort sampled during active COVID-19.

The CDR3 spells CASSQGTAFFQQFF. The DNA for the CDR3 is TGTGCCAGCAGCCAGGGGACAGCCTTCTTCCAGCAGTTCTTC. V and J are TRBV5-5 and TRBJ2-1; TRBD1 aligns across 7 bases. This CDR3 comprises 14 residues. The germline CDR1 and CDR2 sequences are SGHKS and YYEKEE (reference sequence). The V segment lost 4 bases and the J segment 11 bases; nucleotides outside the gene matches: 12. The whole variable domain, filled in from reference TRBV5-5 and TRBJ2-1, reads DAGVTQSPTHLIKTRGQQVTLRCSPISGHKSVSWYQQVLGQGPQFIFQYYEKEERGRGNFPDRFSARQFPNYSSELNVNALLLGDSALYLCASSQGTAFFQQFFGPGTRLTVL.